Below, one T cell receptor (beta chain) is given with its context. The sample has other DNA sequences that encode this CDR3 too. The donors were members of the validation cohort comprising over a hundred subjects, separate from the roughly 640-subject first cohort. The CDR3 totals 15 residues. V lost 4 bases to trimming and J lost 4 bases, with 13 bases between them. Germline V lookup: CDR1 MGHRA, CDR2 YSYEKL. The data belong to a study of cytomegalovirus exposure and HLA in healthy donors. Sequenced by immunoSEQ multiplex PCR; TCRdb stores in-frame clones only, minus some. The sample records around 140,000 clones, 85% to 95% being singletons.

Sequencing input: PBMCs. This chain uses TRBV4-1 with TRBJ2-2; D is ambiguous. This TCR was recovered from a man between 18 and 29 years old in good health and CMV-seropositive. In DNA, the CDR3 is TGCGCCAGCAGCCCGACCGGCCCAGGCACCGGGGAGCTGTTTTTT. This translates into CASSPTGPGTGELFF.